This TCR beta chain emerged from a study of tumor and adjacent non-tumor tissue in lung cancer (dated by TCRdb to 2016 to 2019). About the investigation overall: By cancer type, the cohort comprised some twelve adenocarcinoma patients, a couple of squamous cell carcinoma patients and 1 small cell lung cancer patient. Ages among the roughly 15 patients ranged from roughly 30 to 85 years, there were 10 men and 5 women, and disease was at TNM stage I to III. In total, sequencing yielded approximately 130,000,000 productive TCRbeta reads, which works out to an average of around 3.9 million reads per sample. The study compared bulk TCRbeta repertoires between lung tumor tissue and matched distant non-tumor lung tissue from about 14 lung cancer patients. TCRbeta CDR3 sequencing was performed on roughly 27 paired specimens, with one tumor sample and one normal lung sample collected per patient.

The junction carries 24 bases between V and J, which are trimmed by 5 bases and 4 bases respectively. CDR1 DFQATT and CDR2 SNEGSKA were looked up in the germline V gene (reference sequence). The CDR3 has 17 amino acids, counting the end cysteine and phenylalanine. CDR3 DNA only is kept here, 51 bases in frame from base 1. Paper-wide results and their limitations: Neither the sequencing platform nor unique molecular identifiers are named or mentioned anywhere in the methods. Because peripheral blood was not sequenced, the blood TCRbeta repertoires of the lung cancer patients in the study went unexamined. The cohort had only about 16 patients, and the authors noted that larger samples and more detailed clinical data are needed. Tumor tissue showed significantly higher TCR diversity (inverse Simpson) than normal lung tissue, at roughly 430 vs 170 (P = 0.0075, Mann-Whitney U test). Significantly higher TCR diversity was found in younger patients, and higher tumor TCR diversity was associated with shorter overall and disease-free survival. In normal lung, the top 100 clones accounted for a significantly larger cumulative share of the repertoire than in tumor tissue.

This clonotype has at least ten counts. What this receptor recognizes is not known. Per-base qualities were not stored, and no clone one base away is much larger. To prepare the library, multiplex PCR was applied. Sequencer: Illumina HiSeq 2500. TCRbeta libraries were constructed through three rounds of nested PCR with primers (Table S4) according to protocols adapted from ARM-PCR. PCR products of 200-500 bp were gel-excised and purified with the QIAquick gel extraction kit before sequencing. On the authors' methods: Reads were cleaned with Trimmomatic, merged with FLASH into complete CDR3 sequences, and assigned to V(D)J germline segments with MiTCR. Clonal diversity was computed as the inverse Simpson's index with VDJtools. Productive reads were defined as in-frame sequences without a premature stop codon. Starting from the raw public reads, TCRdb applied fastp trimming at Q25, assembled clones with MiXCR and retained in-frame beta chains. Each CDR3 protein gets just one entry, which takes the most common genes and DNA from the rows behind it. The V and J calls here are based on TCRdb, not the publication. The sample table lists about 48,000 distinct CDR3 sequences, 64% of them with a count of one. The ten largest clones represent roughly 30% of the sample.

RNA was extracted from bulk unsorted tissue and checked for quality with a NanoDrop ND-1000 and an Agilent 2100. For the normal lung samples, distant non-tumor tissue was collected more than 3 cm away from the tumor edge. All donors had newly diagnosed lung cancer, had not received prior chemotherapy, and were admitted for thoracic surgery in China between August and November 2014. Patients who had received previous radiotherapy or chemotherapy, or who had another concurrent cancer, were excluded from the study. Pieces of surgical tissue measuring about 1-2.2 cm3 were kept in RNAlater solution and stored at -80 degrees C until use.

The clonotype originates from a woman in her 70s with non-small cell lung cancer. Sequencing used distant non-tumor lung tissue. The rearrangement joined TRBV20-1 to TRBJ1-5; no D gene is confidently identified. The DNA sequence follows: TGCAGTGCTTGGTCTCCTTTGACGCAAGATTGGAATCAGCCCCAGCATTTT. It encodes CSAWSPLTQDWNQPQHF.